The next 14 T cell receptor beta chains were all read from a single sample in a study of T-cell memory formation after mild COVID-19. MiXCR was run by TCRdb on the 5' RACE reads, yielding one entry per CDR3 protein. The data contain about half a million distinct CDR3 sequences, roughly 20% of them singletons. Input material: PBMCs or a T cell subset sorted from them (not recorded which). These receptors all stem from an adult woman who had mild COVID-19 (a few samples of this study predate the infection). Cell type and time point are not known.

At least ten counts were recorded for this clonotype. The chain couples TRBV4-1 to TRBJ2-1, with TRBD2 matching over 12 bases. Trimming at V came to 4 bases and at J to 6 bases, leaving 10 bases not matched to a gene. The CDR3 covers 17 residues. Germline CDR1 is MGHRA and CDR2 is YSYEKL. The CDR3 coding sequence is TGCGCCAGCAGCCGTAAATCTAGCGGGGGGGCCCCCAATGAGCAGTTCTTC. Translated, it gives CASSRKSSGGAPNEQFF.

This clonotype appeared once. The rearrangement joins TRBV19 to TRBJ2-1; no reliable D call. Trimming took off 3 bases at V and 3 bases at J, with 9 bases between the two ends. Germline values: CDR1 LNHDA, CDR2 SQIVND (reference sequence). This CDR3 is built from 14 residues. In DNA, the CDR3 is TGTGCCAGTAGTATTACCGCTGTCTACAATGAGCAGTTCTTC. Translation gives CASSITAVYNEQFF.

V usage is TRBV7-9 and J usage is TRBJ1-2, with D unclear. CDR3 length: 16 amino acids. V lost 4 bases and J 8 bases, leaving 23 bases between the germline ends. The germline gives CDR1 SEHNR, CDR2 FQNEAQ (reference sequence). The CDR3 DNA reads TGTGCCAGCAGCTCAAAGGTCGTGGGAGGAGTAGGCGGCTACACCTTC. Amino acids: CASSSKVVGGVGGYTF. The complete variable domain, with remaining parts taken from reference TRBV7-9 and TRBJ1-2, reads DTGVSQNPRHKITKRGQNVTFRCDPISEHNRLYWYRQTLGQGPEFLTYFQNEAQLEKSRLLSDRFSAERPKGSFSTLEIQRTEQGDSAMYLCASSSKVVGGVGGYTFGSGTRLTVV.

The J gene is TRBJ2-2, the V gene TRBV5-1; 7 bases align to TRBD1. The CDR3 consists of 17 residues. The junction had 11 bases not matched to a gene; V was cut back by 1 base and J by 5 bases. Germline V lookup: CDR1 SGHRS, CDR2 YFSETQ. The CDR3 nucleotides are TGCGCCAGCAGCTTGATACCCCGCCGGGACAGTACCGGGGAGCTGTTTTTT. Amino acid sequence: CASSLIPRRDSTGELFF.

The V and J genes are TRBV13 and TRBJ2-2, with D hard to call. Germline CDR1 reads PRHDT; CDR2 reads FYEKMQ (reference sequence). V shed 6 bases and J shed 5 bases, with 7 bases lying between them. This CDR3 spans 12 amino acids. This CDR3 is CASSQRTGELFF. As DNA, the CDR3 is TGTGCCAGCAGTCAAAGGACCGGGGAGCTGTTTTTT.

This clonotype was detected only a few times. This chain uses TRBV18 with TRBJ2-3; 13 bases are shared with TRBD2. The CDR3 covers 16 residues. V dropped 3 bases and J dropped 8; count of bases not matched to a gene: 8. Germline V CDR1 and CDR2: KGHSH, LQKENI. The CDR3 bases are TGTGCCAGCTCACCGCCGGGGACTAGCGGGGAAGGTACGCAGTATTTT. Translating gives CASSPPGTSGEGTQYF.

The chain couples TRBV7-9 to TRBJ2-5, with D possibly being TRBD2 (5 bases). The length of the CDR3 is 16 residues. Germline V gene sequence: CDR1 SEHNR, CDR2 FQNEAQ (reference sequence). The V end was cut by 1 base, the J end by 2 bases, with 14 bases between. CDR3 in DNA: TGTGCCAGCAGCTTAGGCTATGGGGAGCGGCAAGAGACCCAGTACTTC. Translated: CASSLGYGERQETQYF. Looking up the rest from reference TRBV7-9 and TRBJ2-5 gives the full variable domain: DTGVSQNPRHKITKRGQNVTFRCDPISEHNRLYWYRQTLGQGPEFLTYFQNEAQLEKSRLLSDRFSAERPKGSFSTLEIQRTEQGDSAMYLCASSLGYGERQETQYFGPGTRLLVL.

The chain links TRBV24-1 to TRBJ1-1, with no clear D. This CDR3 is 12 amino acids long. Trimming left V 4 bases short and J 0 bases short, with 2 bases between. Germline assignment: CDR1 KGHDR and CDR2 SFDVKD. The CDR3 reads CATSDLNTEAFF. The CDR3 DNA is TGTGCCACCAGTGACCTGAACACTGAAGCTTTCTTT.

The chain is built from TRBV29-1 and TRBJ2-7; TRBD2 aligns across 12 bases. The CDR3 runs to 17 residues. The V gene's germline CDR1 is SQVTM and CDR2 ANQGSEA. V lost 3 bases, J lost 2 bases, and 11 bases stayed unmatched. The CDR3 coding sequence is TGCAGCGTTGAGAAGGAAGCCGGGACTAGCGGGCCCTACGAGCAGTACTTC. It yields the protein CSVEKEAGTSGPYEQYF.

The V call is TRBV11-3, the J call TRBJ2-2, with D possibly matching TRBD1 (6 bases). Germline loops: CDR1 SGHNT, CDR2 YENEEA. The CDR3 extends over 15 amino acids. The V and J ends lost 4 bases and 4 bases respectively, with 13 bases between them. Written as DNA, the CDR3 is TGTGCCAGCAGCTCCCGCCAGGGGCTCACCGGGGAGCTGTTTTTT. Translating gives CASSSRQGLTGELFF.

This chain uses TRBV12-3 or TRBV12-4 with TRBJ2-4, with D hard to call. The CDR3 contains 16 residues. V lost 3 bases to trimming and J lost 0 bases, with 12 bases between them. CDR3 bases: TGTGCCAGCAGTTTCCAAGGGAAGGTAGCCAAAAACATTCAGTACTTC. It codes for CASSFQGKVAKNIQYF.

This clonotype was counted only a few times. The rearrangement uses TRBV6-2 or TRBV6-3 and TRBJ1-4; tentative D call: TRBD1 (5 bases). CDR1 MNHEY and CDR2 SVGEGT come from the germline V gene. CDR3 length equals 19 residues. With 3 bases removed from V and 1 base from J, the gap between germline ends came to 21 bases. DNA for the CDR3: TGTGCCAGCAGTTATGGTCTGACAGCGTTTTCAGAAACTAATGAAAAACTGTTTTTT. It specifies CASSYGLTAFSETNEKLFF.

The CDR3 DNA sequence: TGCAGTGCTAGTCCGGGATGGCTCACAGATACGCAGTATTTT. This codes for CSASPGWLTDTQYF. V gene TRBV20-1 combines with J gene TRBJ2-3, with a tentative D call TRBD2 (5 bases). V was pared by 3 bases and J by 2 bases, with 12 bases between. CDR3 size: 14 residues. Germline values: CDR1 DFQATT, CDR2 SNEGSKA (reference sequence).

This clonotype was seen only once. The genes are TRBV18 and TRBJ2-1; D remains unclear. The CDR3 extends over 15 amino acids. From germline, CDR1 is KGHSH and CDR2 LQKENI. V gave up 2 bases and J gave up 8 bases, with 16 bases separating them. CDR3 nucleotides: TGTGCCAGCTCACCATTTAAGAACCGCGCCCATGAGCAGTTCTTC. Translating it yields CASSPFKNRAHEQFF.